The 32 T cell receptor beta chains presented below share a single source sample, sequenced in a study of shared clonotypes between healthy human individuals. Repertoires were generated with immunoSEQ multiplex PCR, while TCRdb's copy carries only in-frame clones and drops some. The table has around 370,000 clones, about 96% seen once. Sequenced sample: memory CD8+ T cells sorted from blood. As for subset: CD45RO+ cells pooled with CCR7-negative TemRA cells. These receptors were collected from a man aged 30 to 39 in good health.

The rearrangement links TRBV11-2 to TRBJ2-7; the D is unclear. Per the germline V gene, CDR1 is SGHAT and CDR2 is FQNNGV. With 0 bases removed from V and 3 bases from J, the gap between germline ends came to 21 bases. The length of the CDR3 is 18 residues. CDR3: CASSLELGWRGDFYEQYF. The CDR3 DNA sequence: TGTGCCAGCAGCTTAGAGTTAGGTTGGCGAGGTGATTTCTACGAGCAGTACTTC. The full variable domain, rest sourced from reference TRBV11-2 and TRBJ2-7, is EAGVAQSPRYKIIEKRQSVAFWCNPISGHATLYWYQQILGQGPKLLIQFQNNGVVDDSQLPKDRFSAERLKGVDSTLKIQPAKLEDSAVYLCASSLELGWRGDFYEQYFGPGTRLTVT.

This clone was observed once. The chain couples TRBV9 to TRBJ2-1; 10 bases agree with TRBD2. With V trimmed by 3 bases and J by 1 base, 10 bases remained unmatched. The CDR3 consists of 18 residues. The germline V gene has CDR1 SGDLS and CDR2 YYNGEE. This CDR3 is CASSAPPRLAGSYNEQFF. CDR3 DNA sequence: TGTGCCAGCAGCGCCCCCCCAAGACTAGCGGGTTCCTACAATGAGCAGTTCTTC.

As DNA, the CDR3 is TGTGCCAGCAGCTTCCCTAGATCCTCCGCCGGGGAGCTGTTTTTT. It translates to CASSFPRSSAGELFF. The genes are TRBV5-8 and TRBJ2-2; D remains ambiguous. Germline lookup yields CDR1 SGHTS and CDR2 YDEGEE. The CDR3 contains 15 residues. V dropped 2 bases and J dropped 6 bases, with 14 bases sitting between them. The full variable domain, its missing parts supplied by reference TRBV5-8 and TRBJ2-2, is EAGVTQSPTHLIKTRGQQATLRCSPISGHTSVYWYQQALGLGLQFLLWYDEGEERNRGNFPPRFSGRQFPNYSSELNVNALELEDSALYLCASSFPRSSAGELFFGEGSRLTVL.

The rearrangement uses TRBV10-3 and TRBJ2-3; D gene uncertain. Trimming took 8 bases from V and 3 from J, leaving 15 bases between them. Germline V lookup: CDR1 ENHRY, CDR2 SYGVKD. The CDR3 loop spans 14 amino acids. CDR3 amino acids: CAICFGPQTDTQYF. CDR3 nucleotides: TGTGCCATCTGCTTCGGGCCTCAAACAGATACGCAGTATTTT.

J is TRBJ1-2 and V is TRBV7-9; TRBD1 might be the D (5 bases). V lost 2 bases, J lost 6 bases, and 19 bases lay in between. There are 16 residues in the CDR3. CDR1 is SEHNR, CDR2 FQNEAQ, per germline (reference sequence). CDR3 nucleotides: TGTGCCAGCAGCTTATTGGGCAAAGGGGACTTTGATGGCTACACCTTC. This sequence encodes CASSLLGKGDFDGYTF.

The chain joins TRBV6-1 to TRBJ1-6; TRBD1 matches 10 bases. The CDR3 has 15 residues. With 5 bases clipped from V and 18 bases from J, the junction kept 16 bases outside the gene matches. Germline loops: CDR1 MNHNS, CDR2 SASEGT. Here the CDR3 reads CASSPSGQGKVGGHF. CDR3 DNA: TGTGCCAGCAGTCCTTCGGGACAGGGGAAGGTGGGAGGCCACTTT.

The J gene is TRBJ2-7, the V gene TRBV27; TRBD2 agrees at 7 bases. V lost 2 bases and J lost 5; bases outside the gene matches: 15. The CDR3 is 17 residues long. Germline CDR1 and CDR2: MNHEY and SMNVEV (reference sequence). This CDR3 reads CASSLRGGGLRTDEQYF. The CDR3 nucleotides read TGTGCCAGCAGTTTAAGGGGCGGGGGACTCCGGACGGACGAGCAGTACTTC.

The gene calls are TRBV11-2 and TRBJ1-2, with D unclear. Germline loops: CDR1 SGHAT, CDR2 FQNNGV. This CDR3 spans 13 amino acids. V was pared by 0 bases and J by 4 bases, with 6 bases between. Here the CDR3 reads CASSLEVVYGYTF. DNA for the CDR3: TGTGCCAGCAGCTTAGAGGTTGTCTATGGCTACACCTTC.

CDR3 sequence (DNA): TGTGCCAGCAGCTTAGTAGGACAGGGGAGAGATACGCAGTATTTT. Protein product: CASSLVGQGRDTQYF. V is TRBV11-2 and J is TRBJ2-3; TRBD1 matches at 9 bases. The germline CDR1 and CDR2 sequences are SGHAT and FQNNGV. V lost 1 base to trimming and J lost 5 bases; unmatched junction nucleotides: 4. The length of the CDR3 is 15 residues.

The CDR3, as DNA: TGTGCCAGCAGCTTAGTCGTCTGGAGCTCCTACAATGAGCAGTTCTTC. Protein: CASSLVVWSSYNEQFF. The J gene is TRBJ2-1, the V gene TRBV7-9; no reliable D call. The germline CDR1 and CDR2 sequences are SEHNR and FQNEAQ (reference sequence). V was cut by 1 base and J by 0 bases, with 10 bases left in between. This CDR3 contains 16 residues.

The chain employs TRBV14 and TRBJ2-5; the match to TRBD1 covers 10 bases. The ends lost 3 bases at V and 4 bases at J; junction bases unmatched: 5. The CDR3 consists of 15 residues. Germline CDR1 SGHDN, CDR2 FVKESK. The CDR3 DNA reads as TGTGCCAGCAGCCATGGGACAGGGGAAGGAGAGACCCAGTACTTC. Translating it yields CASSHGTGEGETQYF.

On this clone: The same CDR3 is also encoded by other DNA sequences in this sample. This CDR3 reads CASSVGTGGTDTQYF. The CDR3 DNA follows: TGTGCCAGCAGCGTCGGGACAGGGGGCACAGATACGCAGTATTTT. The J gene is TRBJ2-3, the V gene TRBV9, with 10 bases aligning to TRBD1. Germline V gives CDR1 SGDLS, CDR2 YYNGEE. The ends lost 2 bases at V and 1 base at J; junction bases unmatched: 1. This CDR3 has 15 amino acids.

Remarks on this clone: The same CDR3 also results from other DNA sequences found in this sample. The J gene is TRBJ2-3, the V gene TRBV6-5; D not resolved. The V end was cut by 6 bases, the J end by 3 bases, with 13 bases between. Germline V gene lookup returns CDR1 MNHEY and CDR2 SVGAGI. This CDR3 is 14 amino acids long. CDR3 bases: TGTGCCAGCAGGGCCAGACTCAGTACAGATACGCAGTATTTT. This translates into CASRARLSTDTQYF.

The chain employs TRBV28 and TRBJ1-1; 8 nucleotides agree with TRBD1. The V gene's germline CDR1 is MDHEN and CDR2 SYDVKM. The trim removed 5 bases at V and 10 bases at J, leaving 3 bases unmatched. The CDR3 contains 11 residues. CDR3 in DNA: TGTGCCAGCAGTATCACAGGGGGAGCTTTCTTT. Amino acid sequence: CASSITGGAFF.

V gene TRBV6-6 combines with J gene TRBJ2-2; 9 bases line up with TRBD2. Trimming at V came to 8 bases and at J to 7 bases, leaving 11 bases not matched to a gene. Germline V gene lookup returns CDR1 MNHNY and CDR2 SVGAGI (reference sequence). The CDR3 has 15 amino acids. The CDR3 nucleotides read TGTGCCAGCTGGCTAGCGGGAAGAGGGGGCGGGGAGCTGTTTTTT. As protein: CASWLAGRGGGELFF.

This CDR3 reads CASSKTGGTEAFF. The CDR3 bases are TGTGCCAGCAGCAAGACAGGGGGCACTGAAGCTTTCTTT. The gene calls are TRBV14 and TRBJ1-1; 9 bases line up with TRBD1. Germline loops: CDR1 SGHDN, CDR2 FVKESK. V trimming: 5 bases; J trimming: 4 bases; junction bases outside the gene matches: 2. The CDR3 has 13 amino acids.

Notes on this clone: Germline is not matched at one junction end, which may reflect a read error. V is TRBV2 and J is TRBJ2-1; 7 bases line up with TRBD2. Germline assignment: CDR1 SNHLY and CDR2 FYNNEI. The CDR3 covers 11 residues. CDR3 bases: TGTGCCAGCTTTAGCGAGCGGGACGGGGTCTTC. Protein product: CASFSERDGVF. The full variable domain, rest sourced from reference TRBV2 and TRBJ2-1, is EPEVTQTPSHQVTQMGQEVILRCVPISNHLYFYWYRQILGQKVEFLVSFYNNEISEKSEIFDDQFSVERPDGSNFTLKIRSTKLEDSAMYFCASFSERDGVFGPGTRLTVL.

The V call is TRBV27, the J call TRBJ2-7, with 9 bases matching TRBD1. The CDR3 totals 14 residues. V trimming: 3 bases; J trimming: 2 bases; junction bases outside the gene matches: 2. Per the germline V gene, CDR1 is MNHEY and CDR2 is SMNVEV (reference sequence). The CDR3 spells CASSFRDRAYEQYF. In DNA, the CDR3 is TGTGCCAGCAGTTTCCGGGACAGGGCCTACGAGCAGTACTTC.

Concerning this clone: The same CDR3 also results from other DNA sequences found in this sample. V and J are TRBV4-1 and TRBJ2-3; D remains unclear. V lost 4 bases to trimming and J lost 3 bases, with 5 bases between them. CDR1 is MGHRA, CDR2 YSYEKL, per germline. The CDR3 has 12 residues. DNA for the CDR3: TGCGCCAGCAGCCCCCATACAGATACGCAGTATTTT. Amino acid sequence: CASSPHTDTQYF.

The chain carries TRBV25-1 and TRBJ1-2; D is uncertain. V was cut by 3 bases and J by 5 bases, with 4 bases left in between. In germline, CDR1 is MGHDK, CDR2 SYGVNS. The CDR3 loop spans 11 amino acids. CDR3 in DNA: TGTGCCAGCAGTGAGAGATATGGCTACACCTTC. Translated: CASSERYGYTF.

This clone was counted a single time. The J gene is TRBJ2-1, the V gene TRBV5-4, with 9 bases identical to TRBD2. With 4 bases clipped from V and 4 bases from J, the junction kept 6 bases outside the gene matches. CDR3 size: 15 residues. Germline lookup yields CDR1 SGHNT and CDR2 YYREEE (reference sequence). CDR3 in DNA: TGTGCCAGCAGCCCCCCCACTAGCGGGTACAATGAGCAGTTCTTC. As protein: CASSPPTSGYNEQFF.

The genes are TRBV6-5 and TRBJ2-7; 7 bases fit TRBD2. The CDR3 contains 14 residues. Germline CDR1 is MNHEY and CDR2 is SVGAGI. V trimming: 6 bases; J trimming: 0 bases; junction bases outside the gene matches: 5. In DNA, the CDR3 is TGTGCCAGCAGAAAGCGGGACTACTCCTACGAGCAGTACTTC. The encoded protein is CASRKRDYSYEQYF.

The chain links TRBV27 to TRBJ2-2; D is unresolved. The CDR3 is made up of 13 amino acids. In germline, CDR1 is MNHEY, CDR2 SMNVEV (reference sequence). Trimming shortened V by 6 bases and J by 7 bases, and 12 bases separated the two germline ends. CDR3 loop: CASRVGGIGELFF. In DNA, the CDR3 is TGTGCCAGCAGAGTTGGTGGCATCGGGGAGCTGTTTTTT.

For this clone: Distinct nucleotide sequences in the sample also encode this CDR3. This chain links TRBV28 with TRBJ1-5; no reliable D call. The ends were cut back, 5 bases at V and 0 bases at J, with 5 bases in the middle. Germline CDR1 is MDHEN and CDR2 is SYDVKM. CDR3 length: 13 residues. CDR3 amino acids: CASSLDSNQPQHF. The CDR3 DNA sequence: TGTGCCAGCAGTCTGGATAGCAATCAGCCCCAGCATTTT.

A single count supports this clone. V usage is TRBV4-2 and J usage is TRBJ1-2; tentative D call: TRBD1 (6 bases). V lost 1 base and J lost 1, with 13 bases in between. This CDR3 comprises 16 residues. The germline CDR1 and CDR2 sequences are LGHNA and YNFKEQ. In DNA form, the CDR3 reads TGTGCCAGCAGCCAAGTAGCAGGGGCAGGTAACTATGGCTACACCTTC. It yields the protein CASSQVAGAGNYGYTF.

The V gene is TRBV11-2, the J gene TRBJ2-7; no definite D call. V was trimmed by 4 bases and J by 2 bases, leaving 6 bases between them. Germline V gene data show CDR1 as SGHAT and CDR2 as FQNNGV. The CDR3 is 12 amino acids. The CDR3 protein is CASSSRPYEQYF. DNA for the CDR3: TGTGCCAGCAGCTCGCGCCCCTACGAGCAGTACTTC.

The chain has TRBV11-2 and TRBJ2-7; 12 bases match TRBD2. The CDR3 has 15 amino acids. Trimming cost V 5 bases and J 5 bases; bases outside gene matches: 7. In germline, CDR1 is SGHAT, CDR2 FQNNGV. This chain's CDR3 is CASSRLAGDLNEQYF. The CDR3 DNA reads as TGTGCCAGCAGCCGACTAGCGGGAGATCTAAACGAGCAGTACTTC.

The V gene is TRBV20-1, the J gene TRBJ2-4; D ambiguous. Germline V gene data show CDR1 as DFQATT and CDR2 as SNEGSKA (reference sequence). Trimming removed 1 base from V and 11 bases from J, with 9 bases in between. The CDR3 contains 11 residues. Here the CDR3 reads CSARAGTVQYF. The CDR3 coding sequence is TGCAGTGCTAGAGCAGGAACGGTTCAGTACTTC.

This chain uses TRBV12-5 with TRBJ2-1; D perhaps matches TRBD2 (6 bases). The CDR3 is 12 amino acids. Trimming removed 6 bases at V and 6 bases at J, with 9 bases between. The germline V gene has CDR1 LGHNT and CDR2 FRNRAP. The CDR3 reads CASGRLGNEQFF. CDR3 DNA: TGTGCTAGTGGCCGACTAGGCAATGAGCAGTTCTTC.

The rearrangement uses TRBV5-4 and TRBJ2-7; 9 bases are shared with TRBD2. CDR1 is SGHNT and CDR2 is YYREEE in the germline V gene (reference sequence). The CDR3 sequence is 14 residues long. The V gene end was trimmed by 2 bases and the J gene end by 6 bases; junction bases not matched to a gene: 6. The CDR3 nucleotides are TGTGCCAGCAGCTTCACCGGGACTAGCACCGAGCAGTACTTC. Protein product: CASSFTGTSTEQYF.

The rearrangement links TRBV7-2 to TRBJ1-2; perhaps TRBD1 as D (5 bases). This CDR3 spans 13 amino acids. Deletions cut 7 bases from V and 5 bases from J, with 14 bases between. Per the germline V gene, CDR1 is SGHTA and CDR2 is FQGNSA. The CDR3 reads CASTIGQGYGYTF. As DNA, the CDR3 is TGTGCCAGCACCATAGGTCAGGGTTATGGCTACACCTTC.

The rearrangement joins TRBV10-3 to TRBJ2-7, with D possibly TRBD1 on 5 matching bases. V was clipped by 8 bases and J by 3 bases, with 8 bases between them. This CDR3 region has 11 residues. Germline lookup yields CDR1 ENHRY and CDR2 SYGVKD. The CDR3 nucleotides are TGTGCCATCGGACAAATCTACGAGCAGTACTTC. Translation gives CAIGQIYEQYF.